A selection of T cell receptor beta chains follows, all from one sample in a study of B cell selection in AIRE deficiency. Libraries were prepared by immunoSEQ multiplex PCR; TCRdb keeps only in-frame clonotypes and omits some of them. The data contain 20,000 to 30,000 clones, about 96% of them singletons. Sequenced material: conventional CD4+ T cells sorted from PBMCs. Every receptor here comes from a human donor with AIRE deficiency. Both conserved end residues are part of each CDR3. D genes are given only for firm matches. The size entry is marked missing in some rows and otherwise reads once, few, many or a size class.

clone_size	d_call	v_call	cdr3_length	j_call	cdr3_aa	cdr3_nt
NA	NA	TRBV19	12	TRBJ2-1	CASSIGASVQFF	TGTGCCAGTAGTATAGGGGCTTCCGTGCAGTTCTTC
NA	TRBD2	TRBV11-2	17	TRBJ2-7	CASSTRTSGSLRNEQYF	TGTGCCAGCAGCACGAGGACTAGCGGAAGTCTGAGGAACGAGCAGTACTTC
NA	NA	TRBV5-1	17	TRBJ2-6	CASMDEQTNSGANVLTF	TGCGCCAGCATGGATGAACAGACGAACTCTGGGGCCAACGTCCTGACTTTC
NA	NA	TRBV28	12	TRBJ1-2	CASTELMDGYTF	TGTGCCAGCACTGAATTGATGGATGGCTACACCTTC
NA	NA	TRBV5-1	15	TRBJ1-4	CASSLVGNWDEKLFF	TGCGCCAGCAGCTTGGTTGGGAACTGGGATGAAAAACTGTTTTTT
NA	NA	TRBV7-2	16	TRBJ1-5	CASSLVRTTLNQPQHF	TGTGCCAGCAGCTTAGTCCGGACAACTCTAAATCAGCCCCAGCATTTT
NA	TRBD1	TRBV5-1	15	TRBJ2-7	CASSYLTGGRNEQYF	TGCGCCAGCAGCTACCTGACAGGGGGCCGAAACGAGCAGTACTTC
NA	NA	TRBV6-5	12	TRBJ1-1	CASSWGNSEAFF	TGTGCCAGCAGTTGGGGAAACTCTGAAGCTTTCTTT
NA	NA	TRBV5-1	14	TRBJ1-6	CASSFEQPNSPLHF	TGCGCCAGCAGCTTTGAACAGCCTAATTCACCCCTCCACTTT
NA	NA	TRBV7-2	13	TRBJ1-2	CASSLAQRYGYTF	TGTGCCAGCAGCTTAGCACAGCGCTATGGCTACACCTTC
NA	NA	TRBV6-6	13	TRBJ1-2	CAVQPGQNYGYTF	TGTGCCGTCCAACCAGGCCAAAACTATGGCTACACCTTC
NA	NA	TRBV6-1	15	TRBJ2-3	CASRGGPLSTDTQYF	TGTGCCAGCAGGGGGGGACCACTTAGCACAGATACGCAGTATTTT
NA	TRBD1	TRBV6-5	16	TRBJ2-2	CASSYHDRGETGELFF	TGTGCCAGCAGTTACCATGACAGGGGGGAAACCGGGGAGCTGTTTTTT
NA	NA	TRBV27	14	TRBJ1-5	CASRRPGLDQPQHF	TGTGCCAGTCGAAGGCCAGGGTTGGATCAGCCCCAGCATTTT
few	NA	TRBV5-1	12	TRBJ2-7	CASSTEGGEQYF	TGCGCCAGCAGCACGGAGGGCGGCGAGCAGTACTTC
NA	TRBD2	TRBV5-1	16	TRBJ2-5	CASSLSLAGAKETQYF	TGCGCCAGCAGCTTAAGTCTAGCGGGAGCCAAGGAGACCCAGTACTTC
NA	NA	TRBV28	11	TRBJ2-5	CASRGQETQYF	TGTGCCAGCAGGGGTCAAGAGACCCAGTACTTC
NA	NA	TRBV4-1	16	TRBJ2-2	CASSQGVGSRTGELFF	TGCGCCAGCAGCCAAGGGGTCGGGAGTCGAACCGGGGAGCTGTTTTTT
NA	NA	TRBV19	13	TRBJ2-7	CASSHLGPGEQYF	TGTGCCAGTAGTCATCTGGGGCCCGGCGAGCAGTACTTC
few	TRBD2	TRBV7-2	18	TRBJ2-3	CASSLSPTSGIATDTQYF	TGTGCCAGCAGCTTAAGTCCGACTAGCGGTATAGCCACAGATACGCAGTATTTT
NA	TRBD1	TRBV29-1	17	TRBJ1-1	CSVDPGRQGARNTEAFF	TGCAGCGTTGACCCCGGAAGGCAGGGGGCTCGGAACACTGAAGCTTTCTTT
NA	NA	TRBV6-1	11	TRBJ2-5	CASSEGETQYF	TGTGCCAGCAGTGAAGGAGAGACCCAGTACTTC
once	NA	TRBV18	13	TRBJ2-7	CASSLGQIYEQYF	TGTGCCAGCTCGTTAGGACAGATCTACGAGCAGTACTTC
NA	NA	TRBV7-9	15	TRBJ2-5	CASSIGTLVQETQYF	TGTGCCAGCAGCATCGGGACACTTGTTCAAGAGACCCAGTACTTC
NA	NA	TRBV7-3	16	TRBJ1-1	CASSLTRAGLNTEAFF	TGTGCCAGCAGCTTAACGAGGGCAGGGCTGAACACTGAAGCTTTCTTT
NA	TRBD2	TRBV5-6	18	TRBJ2-7	CASSLRASGRVYSYEQYF	TGTGCCAGCAGCTTGCGGGCTAGCGGGAGGGTTTACTCCTACGAGCAGTACTTC
NA	NA	TRBV7-3	13	TRBJ2-1	CASSLTPHWEQFF	TGTGCCAGCAGCTTAACGCCCCATTGGGAGCAGTTCTTC
NA	TRBD1	TRBV7-7	15	TRBJ2-1	CASSPDRGSGGEQFF	TGTGCCAGCAGCCCAGACAGGGGGTCAGGTGGTGAGCAGTTCTTC
NA	NA	TRBV6-6	14	TRBJ1-5	CASSPQGWDQPQHF	TGTGCCAGCAGCCCTCAGGGGTGGGATCAGCCCCAGCATTTT
NA	NA	TRBV27	15	TRBJ1-1	CASSLSWARGTEAFF	TGTGCCAGCAGTTTATCCTGGGCCCGGGGCACTGAAGCTTTCTTT
NA	TRBD1	TRBV4-2	18	TRBJ2-1	CASSQEGWGQGLNNEQFF	TGTGCCAGCAGCCAAGAAGGATGGGGACAGGGGTTAAACAATGAGCAGTTCTTC
once	NA	TRBV2	14	TRBJ1-5	CASSYTGGNQPQHF	TGTGCCAGCAGTTATACAGGAGGTAATCAGCCCCAGCATTTT
once	NA	TRBV4-2	15	TRBJ2-7	CASSQGSQSSYEQYF	TGTGCCAGCAGCCAAGGATCCCAGAGCTCCTACGAGCAGTACTTC
NA	TRBD1	TRBV6-1	18	TRBJ1-3	CASSGGTGGLQPGNTIYF	TGTGCCAGCAGTGGGGGGACAGGGGGACTTCAACCTGGAAACACCATATATTTT
NA	NA	TRBV4-1	15	TRBJ2-7	CASSEDERVHYEQYF	TGCGCCAGCAGCGAAGACGAGCGGGTCCACTACGAGCAGTACTTC
NA	TRBD2	TRBV18	17	TRBJ2-1	CASSPQVGLAGHNEQFF	TGTGCCAGCTCACCACAGGTGGGACTAGCGGGTCACAATGAGCAGTTCTTC
NA	NA	TRBV7-9	12	TRBJ1-5	CASSRDNQPQHF	TGTGCCAGCAGCCGAGACAATCAGCCCCAACATTTT
NA	TRBD2	TRBV27	14	TRBJ2-5	CASSLSGTRETQYF	TGTGCCAGCAGTTTATCCGGGACTAGGGAGACCCAGTACTTC
NA	NA	TRBV4-3	16	TRBJ2-1	CASSRQIGLYYNEQFF	TGCGCCAGCAGCCGACAAATCGGGCTTTACTACAATGAGCAGTTCTTC
NA	TRBD2	TRBV6-1	20	TRBJ2-5	CASSEGSYGRAEVRKETQYF	TGTGCCAGCAGTGAAGGATCCTACGGGAGGGCCGAGGTTAGGAAAGAGACCCAGTACTTC
NA	TRBD1	TRBV28	14	TRBJ2-5	CASTRQGAQETQYF	TGTGCCAGCACCCGACAGGGCGCCCAAGAGACCCAGTACTTC
NA	NA	TRBV2	13	TRBJ1-1	CASSEGWGTEAFF	TGTGCCAGCAGTGAAGGGTGGGGCACTGAAGCTTTCTTT
NA	TRBD1	TRBV11-3	16	TRBJ1-1	CASSHLQGPPGTEAFF	TGTGCCAGCAGCCACTTACAGGGGCCCCCCGGGACTGAAGCTTTCTTT
NA	NA	TRBV11-2	12	TRBJ2-7	CASSTSSYEQYF	TGTGCCAGCAGCACAAGCTCCTACGAGCAGTACTTC
few	TRBD2	TRBV15	17	TRBJ2-7	CATSLPGGISVFYEQYF	TGTGCCACCAGCCTCCCCGGGGGGATTAGCGTGTTCTACGAGCAGTACTTC
NA	NA	TRBV18	13	TRBJ1-2	CASSPQGNYGYTF	TGTGCCAGCTCACCACAGGGGAACTATGGCTACACCTTC